This T cell receptor (beta chain) stems from a study of Tregs in tolerant kidney transplant recipients. Study-level points and caveats: Tolerant patients' donor-specific Tregs expanded beyond overall Tregs, suggesting antigen-driven growth. The small number of patients limits these findings pending further validation. Nucleotide sequences could not be compared across some patients' samples due to primer changes.

The repertoire was sequenced with immunoSEQ multiplex PCR; TCRdb's copy has only in-frame clones and lacks some. The table includes about 50,000 clones, approximately 89% detected once. Recipients received nonmyeloablative bone marrow transplants from related graft donors, with transient mixed chimerism. Germline lookup yields CDR1 LGHNA and CDR2 YSLEER. Germline trimming cut 4 bases from V and 1 base from J; bases unmatched to any gene: 2. The CDR3 is 14 residues long. A remark on this clone: No antigen is known for it.

This rearrangement joins TRBV4-3 to TRBJ1-1, with TRBD1 identical over 8 bases. The receptor was derived from a human patient who received a combined kidney and bone marrow transplant. Some T cells may have originated in the graft donor. The material sequenced was CD8+ T cells from blood (PBMCs), taken 12 months after the transplant. The CDR3 region is CASSRDRGNTEAFF. The CDR3 bases are TGCGCCAGCAGCCGAGACAGGGGGAACACTGAAGCTTTCTTT.